This T cell receptor beta chain emerged from a study of OX40 agonist ivuxolimab in advanced cancers. Study at large: Checkpoint inhibitors had been given previously to approximately 40% of patients. Overall study findings and caveats: Partial responders at 0.1-3.0 mg/kg showed near-lowest clonal expansion.

This clone was picked up one time. As yet, its antigen is unknown. This table comes from immunoSEQ multiplex PCR, and its TCRdb copy is limited to in-frame clones, with some not included. The sample has 20,000 to 30,000 clones; roughly 73% are singletons. Looked up from germline, CDR1 is SGHAT and CDR2 is FQNNGV. Trimming left V 5 bases short and J 4 bases short, with 12 bases between. This CDR3 spans 14 amino acids. The specimen was CD4+ or CD8+ T cells sorted from blood, collected in a trial of the OX40 agonist ivuxolimab. The genes are TRBV11-2 and TRBJ1-3; no clear D gene. This receptor was taken from an adult with an advanced solid tumor such as melanoma, head and neck, liver or kidney cancer. This CDR3 is CASSPQISGNTIYF. CDR3 bases: TGTGCCAGCAGCCCCCAGATATCGGGAAACACCATATATTTT. The full variable domain, in which reference TRBV11-2 and TRBJ1-3 provide the parts outside the CDR3, is EAGVAQSPRYKIIEKRQSVAFWCNPISGHATLYWYQQILGQGPKLLIQFQNNGVVDDSQLPKDRFSAERLKGVDSTLKIQPAKLEDSAVYLCASSPQISGNTIYFGEGSWLTVV.